A selection of T cell receptor beta chains follows, all from one sample in a study of cytomegalovirus exposure and HLA in healthy donors. Some clones are missing from TCRdb's copy, which holds only in-frame ones; the method was immunoSEQ multiplex PCR. The data contain approximately 140,000 clones, about 76% of them singletons. Material: PBMCs. Receptors originate from a man younger than 30 in good health and CMV-seronegative. Each CDR3 is given with its conserved first and last residue. The D gene is left open where the match is weak.

TRBJ1-1,TRBV6-5,.,TGTGCCAGCAGTTGGGCCTCGAACACTGAAGCTTTCTTT,CASSWASNTEAFF
TRBJ2-7,TRBV7-8,.,TGTGCCAGCAGCTTAGCCCGTTTACTTCCCTACGAGCAGTACTTC,CASSLARLLPYEQYF
TRBJ2-7,TRBV5-1,.,TGCGCCAGCAGCCTAGATGTCGAGCAGTACTTC,CASSLDVEQYF
TRBJ1-1,TRBV6-1,.,TGTGCCAGCAGTTCAGGGATCGAGAACACTGAAGCTTTCTTT,CASSSGIENTEAFF
TRBJ1-2,TRBV6-5,TRBD1,TGTGCCAGCAAGGGATTCGGACAGGGCTATGGCTACACCTTC,CASKGFGQGYGYTF
TRBJ2-1,TRBV9,.,TGTGCCAGCAGCGTTGGACGGGGGGCGAGCCTTGGGAGACATGAGCAGTTCTTC,CASSVGRGASLGRHEQFF
TRBJ1-4,TRBV2,.,TGTGCCAGCAGAGACGGGTCTGCAACTAATGAAAAACTGTTTTTT,CASRDGSATNEKLFF
TRBJ1-5,TRBV18,TRBD1,TGTGCCAGCTCACCTTCGACAGGGCGCAATCAGCCCCAGCATTTT,CASSPSTGRNQPQHF
TRBJ2-7,TRBV4-1,TRBD1,TGCGCCAGCAGCCAGGGGGGACAGGGTCACCACGAGCAGTACTTC,CASSQGGQGHHEQYF
TRBJ2-7,TRBV7-9,TRBD2,TGTGCCAGCAGCTTGGGACTAGCCTCCTACGAGCAGTACTTC,CASSLGLASYEQYF
TRBJ1-2,TRBV5-4,TRBD1,TGTGCCAGCAGCATTACAGGGGGGTACGGCTACACCTTC,CASSITGGYGYTF